This T cell receptor beta chain was recovered during a study of T cells after yellow fever vaccination. In the study overall: Those fractions that held only low numbers of cells were prepared using the SMART-Seq v4 Ultra Low Input RNA kit.

With V trimmed by 4 bases and J by 3 bases, 3 bases remained unmatched. This CDR3 is built from 13 residues. Germline CDR1 LGHDT, CDR2 YNNKEL (reference sequence). Template switching with 5'RACE generated the TCR cDNA and added a universal primer site and UMIs. TCRdb independently ran MiXCR on the 5' RACE reads; one entry per CDR3 protein. The profile shows hundreds of thousands of distinct CDR3 sequences, under 20% of them singletons. This sequence joins TRBV3-1 and TRBJ2-7, with 7 bases matching TRBD1. The source was PBMCs, collected before the yellow fever booster vaccination. The source is a man younger than 35 who received the YFV17D yellow fever vaccine. The CDR3 loop is CASSPTGSYEQYF. Written as DNA, the CDR3 is TGTGCCAGCAGCCCGACAGGGAGCTACGAGCAGTACTTC.